These 27 T cell receptor beta chains came from one sample sequenced in a study of shared clonotypes between healthy human individuals. Here immunoSEQ multiplex PCR was the method, and the copy in TCRdb shows in-frame clones only, minus some. The sample includes hundreds of thousands of clones, about 74% of them seen just once. Sequenced sample: memory CD4+ T cells sorted from blood. Sample subset: CD45RA-negative fraction. The receptors were sampled from a woman in her 30s in good health.

Notes on this clone: This may come from a read error, since a much larger clone is one base off. This sequence joins TRBV5-6 and TRBJ2-3, with unresolved D. CDR1 and CDR2 from the germline V gene are SGHDT and YYEEEE. This CDR3 contains 13 residues. V dropped 3 bases and J dropped 0 bases, with 5 bases sitting between them. The CDR3 bases are TGTGCCAGCAGCTCCACTAGCACAGATACGCAGTATTTT. Amino acid sequence: CASSSTSTDTQYF.

This chain's CDR3 is CASSGLAGSEQYF. In nucleotides, the CDR3 is TGTGCCAGCAGTGGACTAGCGGGAAGCGAGCAGTACTTC. This rearrangement joins TRBV2 to TRBJ2-7; 11 positions match TRBD2. Trimming at V came to 4 bases and at J to 6 bases, leaving 2 bases not matched to a gene. CDR3 length equals 13 residues. Germline V gene lookup returns CDR1 SNHLY and CDR2 FYNNEI.

This clone has just a few counts. The rearrangement uses TRBV14 and TRBJ2-7, with D maybe TRBD2 (5 bases). This CDR3 spans 14 amino acids. Trimming cost V 0 bases and J 2 bases, with 8 bases left between them. From germline, CDR1 is SGHDN and CDR2 FVKESK. The DNA for the CDR3 is TGTGCCAGCAGCCAAGAAGAGGGTCCCTACGAGCAGTACTTC. Amino acids: CASSQEEGPYEQYF. The full variable domain, its missing parts supplied by reference TRBV14 and TRBJ2-7, is EAGVTQFPSHSVIEKGQTVTLRCDPISGHDNLYWYRRVMGKEIKFLLHFVKESKQDESGMPNNRFLAERTGGTYSTLKVQPAELEDSGVYFCASSQEEGPYEQYFGPGTRLTVT.

The genes are TRBV15 and TRBJ2-3; D is unclear. CDR1 and CDR2 from the germline V gene are LNHNV and YYDKDF (reference sequence). V lost 1 base and J 1 base, leaving 9 bases between the germline ends. The CDR3 spans 15 residues. CDR3 sequence reads: CATSRAAGGTDTQYF. CDR3 nucleotides: TGTGCCACCAGCAGAGCGGCAGGCGGCACAGATACGCAGTATTTT.

This sequence joins TRBV19 and TRBJ1-5; no definite D call. Trimming cost V 5 bases and J 5 bases, with 10 bases left between them. CDR1 LNHDA and CDR2 SQIVND come from the germline V gene (reference sequence). The CDR3 has 13 amino acids. The CDR3 is CASSSTEDQPQHF. CDR3 DNA sequence: TGTGCCAGTAGTTCGACGGAAGATCAGCCCCAGCATTTT.

V gene TRBV4-1 combines with J gene TRBJ1-2; D unresolved. Trimming left V 0 bases short and J 4 bases short, with 15 bases between. Germline V lookup: CDR1 MGHRA, CDR2 YSYEKL. The CDR3 runs 16 residues. The CDR3 reads CASSQDETAIGYGYTF. The DNA of the CDR3 is TGCGCCAGCAGCCAAGATGAAACGGCAATTGGCTATGGCTACACCTTC.

This chain joins TRBV6-1 and TRBJ1-5; D gene unclear. V lost 8 bases and J lost 3, with 8 bases in between. The CDR3 sequence is 12 residues long. Per germline, CDR1 MNHNS and CDR2 SASEGT. CDR3 in amino acids: CASQRYNQPQHF. The CDR3 nucleotides read TGTGCCAGCCAGCGCTACAATCAGCCCCAGCATTTT.

The chain carries TRBV11-2 and TRBJ1-1; 10 bases are a match to TRBD1. The CDR3 contains 15 residues. CDR1 is SGHAT and CDR2 is FQNNGV in the germline V gene. Trimming at V came to 6 bases and at J to 1 base, leaving 5 bases not matched to a gene. CDR3 sequence: CASRGTGVGNTEAFF. The CDR3 DNA is TGTGCCAGCAGAGGGACAGGGGTCGGGAACACTGAAGCTTTCTTT.

The chain carries TRBV5-1 and TRBJ2-2, with 14 bases fitting TRBD2. The CDR3 is 17 amino acids. With V trimmed by 4 bases and J by 5 bases, 7 bases remained unmatched. Looked up from germline, CDR1 is SGHRS and CDR2 is YFSETQ. For the CDR3, the DNA is TGCGCCAGCAGCCCAGGGACTAGCGGGAGTGGTACCGGGGAGCTGTTTTTT. This gives the protein CASSPGTSGSGTGELFF.

This clone was counted only a few times. The V gene is TRBV14, the J gene TRBJ2-7; D is possibly TRBD1 (5 bases). The CDR3 is 13 amino acids. CDR1 is SGHDN, CDR2 FVKESK, per germline. V was pared by 8 bases and J by 0 bases, with 11 bases between. The CDR3 nucleotides read TGTGCCAGCGCAAGGGGCAACTCCTACGAGCAGTACTTC. As protein: CASARGNSYEQYF.

The DNA for the CDR3 is TGTGCCACCGGAAAGGCAGGGGCGAACACCGGGGAGCTGTTTTTT. It specifies CATGKAGANTGELFF. The chain recombines TRBV15 with TRBJ2-2; the D gene is possibly TRBD1 (6 bases). Germline V gives CDR1 LNHNV, CDR2 YYDKDF (reference sequence). The ends were cut back, 8 bases at V and 0 bases at J, with 13 bases in the middle. The CDR3 totals 15 residues.

This chain connects TRBV11-2 to TRBJ2-5, with TRBD2 matching 9 bases. J lost 6 bases, V lost 1 base, and 3 bases had no gene match. The CDR3 loop spans 14 amino acids. The V gene's germline CDR1 is SGHAT and CDR2 FQNNGV. The CDR3, as DNA: TGTGCCAGCAGCTTAGTGCGGGAGGGAAAGACCCAGTACTTC. It is translated as CASSLVREGKTQYF.

The genes are TRBV28 and TRBJ2-1, with 8 bases matching TRBD2. Germline CDR1 is MDHEN and CDR2 is SYDVKM. This CDR3 spans 16 amino acids. After removal of 5 bases from V and 7 bases from J, the junction contained 13 bases not matched to a gene. The CDR3 loop reads CASSPHSGIESNEQFF. The DNA for the CDR3 is TGTGCCAGCAGTCCCCATAGCGGGATTGAGTCGAATGAGCAGTTCTTC.

This sequence joins TRBV4-2 and TRBJ1-1; D not resolved. Per the germline V gene, CDR1 is LGHNA and CDR2 is YNFKEQ. The length of the CDR3 is 15 residues. V lost 0 bases and J lost 2, with 10 bases in between. CDR3 amino acids: CASSQDGQSNTEAFF. The CDR3 coding sequence is TGTGCCAGCAGCCAAGATGGCCAGTCTAACACTGAAGCTTTCTTT.

This clone appeared a few times. The rearrangement links TRBV6-1 to TRBJ1-1, with D maybe TRBD1 (6 bases). Germline CDR1 and CDR2: MNHNS and SASEGT. This CDR3 is 14 amino acids long. The V end lost 2 bases, the J end lost 10 bases, and 17 bases lay between the germline ends. The CDR3 loop is CASSEQPGQLGAFF. For the CDR3, the DNA is TGTGCCAGCAGTGAACAGCCGGGACAATTGGGAGCTTTCTTT.

The rearrangement joins TRBV6-1 to TRBJ2-1; D remains ambiguous. The CDR3 loop spans 13 amino acids. V was pared by 8 bases and J by 8 bases, with 16 bases between. Germline CDR1 reads MNHNS; CDR2 reads SASEGT. Here the CDR3 DNA reads TGTGCCAGCGGCGAGTCACTCCATCATGAGCAGTTCTTC. Translation: CASGESLHHEQFF.

V gene TRBV6-1 combines with J gene TRBJ2-3, with 7 positions matching TRBD1. Losses at the gene ends were 8 bases for V and 8 bases for J; bases not matched to a gene: 16. CDR3 length: 15 residues. Germline V gives CDR1 MNHNS, CDR2 SASEGT. The CDR3 protein is CASSGRGTLSGTQYF. The CDR3 DNA reads TGTGCCAGCTCGGGCAGGGGGACCCTAAGTGGTACGCAGTATTTT.

In its sample, this clone was seen once. The chain carries TRBV28 and TRBJ2-5, with a possible D match to TRBD2 (5 bases). CDR1 and CDR2 from the germline V gene are MDHEN and SYDVKM. The CDR3 has 16 residues. V lost 2 bases and J lost 11, with 24 bases in between. The DNA of the CDR3 is TGTGCCAGCAGTTTACTCACGGGGAAGACGAATGAAGCTCAGTACTTC. Translation: CASSLLTGKTNEAQYF.

The chain couples TRBV18 to TRBJ2-7; 9 bases fit TRBD1. This CDR3 is 15 amino acids long. CDR1 KGHSH and CDR2 LQKENI come from the germline V gene. J gave up 2 bases and V 4 bases, and 6 bases lay outside the gene matches. CDR3 loop: CASSLGQGQTYEQYF. The CDR3 DNA follows: TGTGCCAGCTCACTCGGACAGGGGCAAACCTACGAGCAGTACTTC.

V usage is TRBV7-8 and J usage is TRBJ2-1; 13 positions match TRBD2. Looked up from germline, CDR1 is SGHVS and CDR2 is FQNEAQ. The V segment lost 7 bases and the J segment 6 bases; nucleotides outside the gene matches: 15. The CDR3 spans 18 residues. In nucleotides, the CDR3 is TGTGCCAGCACAAAGGAAAGGACTAGCGGGAGCCGGGGCAATGAGCAGTTCTTC. This encodes CASTKERTSGSRGNEQFF.

V gene TRBV11-2 combines with J gene TRBJ2-5; the D gene is possibly TRBD1 (6 bases). The germline V gene has CDR1 SGHAT and CDR2 FQNNGV. With 1 base removed from V and 5 bases from J, the gap between germline ends came to 17 bases. This CDR3 is 16 amino acids long. Here the CDR3 DNA reads TGTGCCAGCAGCTTAGGGCCCGGGGTCGGACAGGAGACCCAGTACTTC. Translating gives CASSLGPGVGQETQYF.

The chain links TRBV28 to TRBJ2-6; D not resolved. The V end lost 1 base, the J end lost 2 bases, and 9 bases lay between the germline ends. CDR3 length equals 16 residues. Germline values: CDR1 MDHEN, CDR2 SYDVKM. CDR3 in DNA: TGTGCCAGCAGTTTATTGTCCCGGACTGGGGCCAACGTCCTGACTTTC. Encoded protein: CASSLLSRTGANVLTF.

The table lists this clone with many counts. The rearrangement joins TRBV6-5 to TRBJ1-2, with TRBD1 as a possible D gene (5 bases). Germline CDR1 and CDR2: MNHEY and SVGAGI. The CDR3 covers 13 residues. V lost 7 bases to trimming and J lost 3 bases, with 12 bases between them. CDR3 amino acids: CASKQQEHYGYTF. In DNA, the CDR3 is TGTGCCAGCAAACAACAGGAGCACTATGGCTACACCTTC.

The chain recombines TRBV5-5 with TRBJ1-3; D unclear. This CDR3 contains 17 residues. Trimming removed 0 bases from V and 0 bases from J, with 13 bases in between. CDR1 SGHKS and CDR2 YYEKEE come from the germline V gene (reference sequence). The CDR3 DNA is TGTGCCAGCAGCTTGGTGGGTCCTGCTAGCTCTGGAAACACCATATATTTT. Translating it yields CASSLVGPASSGNTIYF.

The chain joins TRBV6-5 to TRBJ2-7, with 10 bases lining up with TRBD1. Germline V CDR1 and CDR2: MNHEY, SVGAGI. The CDR3 has 16 amino acids. Trimming removed 4 bases from V and 2 bases from J; junction bases left unmatched: 8. The CDR3 nucleotides read TGTGCCAGCAGTTTGTATGGGACAGGGGAGACCTACGAGCAGTACTTC. Protein: CASSLYGTGETYEQYF.

The rearrangement uses TRBV19 and TRBJ2-1; either TRBD1 or TRBD2 may fit D (5 bases each). The CDR3 spans 15 residues. CDR1 is LNHDA and CDR2 is SQIVND in the germline V gene (reference sequence). The V gene lost 4 bases and the J gene lost 7 bases, with 17 bases spanning the gap. CDR3 bases: TGTGCCAGTAGTACGGGACGAAGATCCCAGAATGAGCAGTTCTTC. Its translation is CASSTGRRSQNEQFF.

This clone was detected only a few times. J is TRBJ2-3 and V is TRBV10-3, with a possible D match to TRBD2 (6 bases). The CDR3 is 12 residues long. Germline values: CDR1 ENHRY, CDR2 SYGVKD. The germline V and J ends were trimmed by 3 bases and 6 bases, with 7 bases remaining between them. The CDR3 protein is CAISDREDTQYF. The CDR3 DNA sequence: TGTGCCATCAGTGACCGGGAGGATACGCAGTATTTT.